The 21 T cell receptor beta chains below were found in one sample sequenced in a study of blood T cell repertoires in COVID-19. TCRdb keeps only in-frame clones here, not all; method: immunoSEQ multiplex PCR. The sample records roughly 120,000 clones, 85% to 90% being singletons. The source material was peripheral blood. Every receptor here comes from a man in his sixties or seventies who had recovered from COVID-19.

The chain recombines TRBV5-5 with TRBJ2-2, with a possible D match to TRBD2 (6 bases). V lost 4 bases and J 6 bases, leaving 13 bases between the germline ends. The CDR3 spans 14 residues. CDR1 SGHKS and CDR2 YYEKEE come from the germline V gene (reference sequence). The CDR3: CASSLLSGAGELFF. CDR3 DNA: TGTGCCAGCAGCCTTTTATCGGGGGCCGGGGAGCTGTTTTTT.

This clone was seen a few times. The sample holds other DNA sequences that translate to the same CDR3. The rearrangement links TRBV19 to TRBJ1-5, with TRBD1 as a possible D gene (6 bases). The V gene lost 4 bases and the J gene lost 0 bases, with 16 bases spanning the gap. CDR1 is LNHDA, CDR2 SQIVND, per germline (reference sequence). This CDR3 has 17 residues. CDR3 sequence: CASSTRDTPYSNQPQHF. In DNA, the CDR3 is TGTGCCAGTAGTACCCGGGACACACCTTATAGCAATCAGCCCCAGCATTTT.

This clone was observed a single time. The genes are TRBV5-8 and TRBJ2-1; D is possibly TRBD2 (7 bases). Germline assignment: CDR1 SGHTS and CDR2 YDEGEE. The CDR3 sequence is 16 residues long. Trimming removed 4 bases at V and 3 bases at J, with 17 bases between. The CDR3 sequence: CASSRWGGGVYNEQFF. The CDR3 nucleotides are TGTGCCAGCAGCCGCTGGGGGGGCGGGGTCTACAATGAGCAGTTCTTC.

The chain recombines TRBV28 with TRBJ2-7; 7 nucleotides match TRBD1. The V and J ends lost 6 bases and 7 bases, in that order; junction bases with no gene match: 6. The CDR3 is made up of 12 amino acids. The V gene's germline CDR1 is MDHEN and CDR2 SYDVKM. CDR3 coding DNA: TGTGCCAGCAGCTTTGACAGGGAGGAGCAGTACTTC. It is translated as CASSFDREEQYF. The variable domain in full, with the rest retrieved from reference TRBV28 and TRBJ2-7, is DVKVTQSSRYLVKRTGEKVFLECVQDMDHENMFWYRQDPGLGLRLIYFSYDVKMKEKGDIPEGYSVSREKKERFSLILESASTNQTSMYLCASSFDREEQYFGPGTRLTVT.

The chain links TRBV6-2 or TRBV6-3 to TRBJ1-5; 8 bases fit TRBD1. CDR1 and CDR2 from the germline V gene are MNHEY and SVGEGT. This CDR3 is 16 amino acids long. With 4 bases clipped from V and 4 bases from J, the junction kept 9 bases outside the gene matches. The CDR3 nucleotides are TGTGCCAGCAGTTCAACAGGACAGGGTTTAAATCAGCCCCAGCATTTT. This sequence encodes CASSSTGQGLNQPQHF.

This clone showed up just once. The chain uses TRBV25-1 and TRBJ1-6; perhaps TRBD1 as D (5 bases). With 7 bases removed from V and 10 bases from J, the gap between germline ends came to 17 bases. Germline lookup yields CDR1 MGHDK and CDR2 SYGVNS. The CDR3 extends over 14 amino acids. Here the CDR3 reads CASNQAGPRSPLHF. CDR3 sequence (DNA): TGTGCCAGCAACCAGGCAGGGCCGCGATCACCCCTCCACTTT.

For this clone: An end of the junction does not agree with germline; a read error may underlie this. The rearrangement uses TRBV12-3 or TRBV12-4 and TRBJ2-3, with 9 bases aligning to TRBD2. The CDR3 loop spans 12 amino acids. The CDR3 sequence is CASSLAGSTQYF. CDR3 in DNA: TGTGCCAGCAGTCTAGCGGGGAGTACGCAGTATTTT.

The chain recombines TRBV3-1 (or the pseudogene TRBV3-2) with TRBJ2-1; 11 positions agree with TRBD2. This CDR3 is built from 17 residues. V shed 10 bases and J 3 bases; nucleotides not matched to a gene: 14. The germline gives CDR1 LGHDT, CDR2 YNNKEL (reference sequence). CDR3 sequence (DNA): TGTGCCAACTCTTCCCCGACTAGCGGGATCATCTACAATGAGCAGTTCTTC. Protein sequence: CANSSPTSGIIYNEQFF.

This clone was observed a single time. V usage is TRBV7-8 and J usage is TRBJ2-7; 8 nucleotides line up with TRBD2. The germline gives CDR1 SGHVS, CDR2 FQNEAQ. The CDR3 consists of 14 residues. V was pared by 1 base and J by 3 bases, with 2 bases of the junction left unmatched. The DNA of the CDR3 is TGTGCCAGCAGCTTAGTGGGACTAGACTACGAGCAGTACTTC. Protein: CASSLVGLDYEQYF.

The V call is TRBV28, the J call TRBJ1-1; D might be TRBD1 (6 bases). Germline loops: CDR1 MDHEN, CDR2 SYDVKM. The ends were cut back, 10 bases at V and 4 bases at J, with 16 bases in the middle. The CDR3 loop spans 13 amino acids. In nucleotides, the CDR3 is TGTGCCATACCTAGACAGGCTAGCACTGAAGCTTTCTTT. This encodes CAIPRQASTEAFF.

CDR3 bases: TGTGCCAGCAGTCCCGCGCGTTGGGGCTCACCCCTCCACTTT. Translated, it gives CASSPARWGSPLHF. The chain has TRBV28 and TRBJ1-6, with a tentative D call TRBD1 (5 bases). The germline V gene has CDR1 MDHEN and CDR2 SYDVKM. Trimming took 5 bases from V and 10 from J, leaving 15 bases between them. The CDR3 is 14 residues long.

This chain joins TRBV5-4 and TRBJ2-7, with TRBD1 matching 8 bases. Looked up from germline, CDR1 is SGHNT and CDR2 is YYREEE (reference sequence). The CDR3 has 14 residues. V shed 4 bases and J 3 bases; nucleotides not matched to a gene: 6. The CDR3, as DNA: TGTGCCAGCAGCATCGGGACAGGCTACTACGAGCAGTACTTC. This encodes CASSIGTGYYEQYF.

The chain has TRBV7-7 and TRBJ2-5; 8 bases agree with TRBD1. After removal of 5 bases from V and 4 bases from J, the junction contained 3 bases not matched to a gene. Germline values: CDR1 SSHAT, CDR2 FNYEAQ (reference sequence). The CDR3 contains 13 residues. This chain's CDR3 is CASSIDRGETQYF. In DNA, the CDR3 is TGTGCCAGCAGCATCGACAGGGGAGAGACCCAGTACTTC. The variable domain in full, with the rest retrieved from reference TRBV7-7 and TRBJ2-5, is GAGVSQSPRYKVTKRGQDVTLRCDPISSHATLYWYQQALGQGPEFLTYFNYEAQPDKSGLPSDRFSAERPEGSISTLTIQRTEQRDSAMYRCASSIDRGETQYFGPGTRLLVL.

This clone has more than one count but fewer than ten. This chain links TRBV6-2 or TRBV6-3 with TRBJ2-2, with 9 positions matching TRBD2. After removal of 6 bases from V and 0 bases from J, the junction contained 5 bases not matched to a gene. The CDR3 is 16 amino acids. Germline V gene sequence: CDR1 MNHEY, CDR2 SVGEGT. In DNA form, the CDR3 reads TGTGCCAGCAGCCGGACTAGCGCCCCGAACACCGGGGAGCTGTTTTTT. This codes for CASSRTSAPNTGELFF.

The rearrangement uses TRBV3-1 (or the pseudogene TRBV3-2) and TRBJ1-1; a possible D gene is TRBD1 (6 bases). Trimming took 1 base from V and 1 from J, leaving 13 bases between them. CDR1 and CDR2 (germline): LGHDT, YNNKEL (reference sequence). CDR3 size: 16 residues. CDR3 nucleotide sequence: TGTGCCAGCAGCCAAGTACAGGGAAGCTGGAACACTGAAGCTTTCTTT. This gives the protein CASSQVQGSWNTEAFF.

The V and J genes are TRBV19 and TRBJ1-5, with 9 positions matching TRBD1. V shed 5 bases, J shed 0 bases, and the junction held 2 bases outside the gene matches. The germline CDR1 and CDR2 sequences are LNHDA and SQIVND (reference sequence). This CDR3 has 15 amino acids. DNA of the CDR3: TGTGCCAGTAGTCGGACAGGGGCTAGCAATCAGCCCCAGCATTTT. The encoded protein is CASSRTGASNQPQHF.

V is TRBV30 and J is TRBJ1-4; 7 bases match TRBD1. Trimming at V came to 3 bases and at J to 8 bases, leaving 9 bases not matched to a gene. This CDR3 is built from 14 residues. Germline loops: CDR1 GTSNPN, CDR2 SVGIG (reference sequence). As DNA, the CDR3 is TGTGCCTGGAGGAAGGGGGCGCAGGGAGAAAAACTGTTTTTT. Translation: CAWRKGAQGEKLFF.

The chain is built from TRBV5-1 and TRBJ1-1, with 8 nucleotides matching TRBD1. Germline V gene data show CDR1 as SGHRS and CDR2 as YFSETQ. The CDR3 totals 16 residues. V shed 3 bases, J shed 1 base, and the junction held 8 bases outside the gene matches. The DNA of the CDR3 is TGCGCCAGCAGCTCGCAAGGACAGGGATGGAACACTGAAGCTTTCTTT. It codes for CASSSQGQGWNTEAFF.

The rearrangement uses TRBV27 and TRBJ2-7; 8 bases map to TRBD1. The V gene's germline CDR1 is MNHEY and CDR2 SMNVEV (reference sequence). The CDR3 is 15 amino acids. J lost 1 base, V lost 3 bases, and 5 bases had no gene match. CDR3 protein: CASSFYRGVSYEQYF. DNA of the CDR3: TGTGCCAGCAGTTTCTACAGGGGGGTTTCCTACGAGCAGTACTTC.

The chain has TRBV2 and TRBJ1-2; possible D gene TRBD1, 5 bases. With 1 base removed from V and 3 bases from J, the gap between germline ends came to 15 bases. CDR3 length: 16 residues. Germline V gene lookup returns CDR1 SNHLY and CDR2 FYNNEI. The CDR3 DNA follows: TGTGCCAGCAGTGAAGGCGAGGAGGGGTGGTACTATGGCTACACCTTC. This codes for CASSEGEEGWYYGYTF.

This chain links TRBV3-1 (or the pseudogene TRBV3-2) with TRBJ2-1, with D perhaps TRBD2 (5 bases). CDR3 size: 16 residues. The V gene's germline CDR1 is LGHDT and CDR2 YNNKEL (reference sequence). Between the trimmed V and J ends, which lost 0 bases and 7 bases, there was a span of 16 bases. CDR3 bases: TGTGCCAGCAGCCAAGATTTGATGGTTCGAGGGAATGAGCAGTTCTTC. Protein product: CASSQDLMVRGNEQFF.